This T cell receptor (beta chain) was observed in a study of blood T cell repertoires in COVID-19 (dated by TCRdb to the early 2020s). Context from the whole study: Samples from collaborators originated in the United States, Italy and Spain and spanned both the acute and convalescent phases of COVID-19. The material from the prospective study consisted of cDNA or gDNA derived from T cells, B-cell-depleted T cells, or PBMCs. The dataset comprised deeply sampled blood TCRbeta repertoires from subjects exposed to, actively infected with, or recovered from COVID-19. The repertoires were released in a freely available public database meant as a resource for research on the immune response to SARS-CoV-2. The samples were drawn from two sources: the first 160 participants of the ongoing ImmuneRACE study, and 1,254 subjects contributed by 6 global collaborators. Nearly every sample came with metadata listing a de-identified subject ID, COVID-19 status, age in years and sex. Where available, HLA class I and class II types were taken from metadata supplied by the sample provider and were not determined by assay-based typing. General findings and caveats noted by the study authors: Clinical and demographic metadata were provided uncurated, with the amount varying by source and participant.

Another Seattle source contributed samples from volunteer blood donors who had recovered from COVID-19. The collaborating institutions used their own protocols to collect whole blood in K2EDTA tubes. For TCRbeta analysis, collaborators shipped samples in one of three forms: frozen whole blood, isolated PBMCs, or DNA extracted from either of those sample types. TCRbeta CDR3 regions were amplified from genomic DNA using the immunoSEQ Assay, a bias-controlled multiplex PCR. Per the authors' processing: Within the assay, amplification of reference gene primers was used to estimate how many nucleated cells each sample contained. To quantify the absolute abundance of each unique TCRbeta CDR3 rearrangement, sequence reads were collapsed and filtered. For each sample, productive Simpson clonality was calculated as the square root of Simpson's diversity index across productive rearrangements. TCRdb stores this immuneACCESS table with in-frame sequences only. Part of the clones is absent; in the studies checked, under half of the shortfall reflects unresolved V genes, and no reason is known for the rest. The D gene and trimming were derived from the DNA, and the V and J assignments and clone size from that table. Across this sample there are roughly 200,000 clones, with approximately 79% seen only once. The top ten hold roughly 12% of the sample.

This clone was seen more than once but under ten times. What this receptor recognizes is not known. Per-nucleotide qualities are absent, and no much larger clonotype sits a single base away. Sequenced input: peripheral blood. This clonotype was sampled from a man in his forties or fifties who had recovered from COVID-19.

The sequence in DNA is TGTGCCACCTCACAGGGGAGCACCTACGAGCAGTACTTC. This is translated as CATSQGSTYEQYF. This sequence uses TRBV10-3 and TRBJ2-7; 7 central nucleotides agree with TRBD1. The V end gives up 10 bases and the J end 2 bases, leaving 8 bases in the junction not matched to a gene. CDR3 length: 13 amino acids, cysteine to phenylalanine. The retained sequence is limited to the CDR3, 39 bases, with the frame set at the first base. The CDR1 and CDR2 encoded by the germline V gene are ENHRY and SYGVKD.